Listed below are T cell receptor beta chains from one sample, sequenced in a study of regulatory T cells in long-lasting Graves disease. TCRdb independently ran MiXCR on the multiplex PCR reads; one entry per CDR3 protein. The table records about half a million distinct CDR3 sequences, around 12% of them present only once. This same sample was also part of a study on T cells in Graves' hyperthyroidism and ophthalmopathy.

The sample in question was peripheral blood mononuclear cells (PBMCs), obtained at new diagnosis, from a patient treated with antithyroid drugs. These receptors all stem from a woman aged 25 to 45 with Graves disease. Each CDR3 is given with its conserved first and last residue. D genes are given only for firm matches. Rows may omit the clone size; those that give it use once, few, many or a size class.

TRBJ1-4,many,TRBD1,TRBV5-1,TGCGCCAGCAGCCCCCAAACAGGGGGCGCGAGTGAAAAACTGTTTTTT,CASSPQTGGASEKLFF
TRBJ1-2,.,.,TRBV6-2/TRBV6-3,TGTGCCAGCAGTTACTACCCCGGGGACCATAACTATGGCTACACCTTC,CASSYYPGDHNYGYTF
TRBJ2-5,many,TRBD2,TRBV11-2,TGTGCCAGCAGCACGACTAGCGGGATGCGTGGGGAGACCCAGTACTTC,CASSTTSGMRGETQYF
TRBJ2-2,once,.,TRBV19,TGTGCCAGTAGTATAGGGTACGGGGACACCGGGGAGCTGTTTTTT,CASSIGYGDTGELFF
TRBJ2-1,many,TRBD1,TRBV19,TGTGCCAGTAGTAGGACAGGGGCCCTCTCCTACAATGAGCAGTTCTTC,CASSRTGALSYNEQFF
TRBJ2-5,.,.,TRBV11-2,TGTGCCAGCAGCTTTGCCCCCCTCGGCAGGGCCGGGGAGACCCAGTACTTC,CASSFAPLGRAGETQYF
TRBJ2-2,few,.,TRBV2,TGTGCCAGCAGACTTGAGAGGACCGGGGAGCTGTTTTTT,CASRLERTGELFF
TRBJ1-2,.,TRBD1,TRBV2,TGTGCCAGCAGCCATTCATATTACGGGACATTGGTTGGGACAGAGCCGGATGGCTACACCTTC,CASSHSYYGTLVGTEPDGYTF
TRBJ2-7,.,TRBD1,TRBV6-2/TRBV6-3,TGTGCCAGCAGGAAAGGGGGCTCGGACGAGCAGTACTTC,CASRKGGSDEQYF
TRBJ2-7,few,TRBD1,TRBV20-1,TGCAGTCCGGGACAGGCAAACTACGAGCAGTACTTC,CSPGQANYEQYF
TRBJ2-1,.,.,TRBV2,TGTGCCAGCAGGACAGCTGGTAACTACAATGAGCAGTTCTTC,CASRTAGNYNEQFF
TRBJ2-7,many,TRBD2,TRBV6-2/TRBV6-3,TGTGCCAGCAGTTGGCACCCGGGACTAGCGGCCTCCTACGAGCAGTACTTC,CASSWHPGLAASYEQYF
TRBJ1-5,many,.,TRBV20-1,TGCAGTGCTAGAGATCGGGGGCTCAATCAGCCCCAGCATTTT,CSARDRGLNQPQHF
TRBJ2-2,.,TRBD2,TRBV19,TGTGCCAGTAAAGGACTAGCGGGTTACACCGGGGAGCTGTTTTTT,CASKGLAGYTGELFF
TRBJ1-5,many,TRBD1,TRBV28,TGTGCCAGCACGTGGACAGGGATCAATCAGCCCCAGCATTTT,CASTWTGINQPQHF
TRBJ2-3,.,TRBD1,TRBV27,TGTGCCAGCAGGGACAGGTGGAGCACAGATACGCAGTATTTT,CASRDRWSTDTQYF
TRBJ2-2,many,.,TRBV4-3,TGTGCCAGCAGCCAAGATTTAGGGGGTCGGGAGCTGTTTTTT,CASSQDLGGRELFF
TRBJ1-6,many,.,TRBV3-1,TGTGCCAGCAGCCCGGTGAGGGGGACACCCCTCCACTTT,CASSPVRGTPLHF
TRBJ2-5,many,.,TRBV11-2,TGTGCCAGCAGCTTAGCGGCGGCGGGCCAAGAGACCCAGTACTTC,CASSLAAAGQETQYF
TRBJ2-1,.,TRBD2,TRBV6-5,TGTGCCAGCAGGTACCTAGCGGGAAGTTACAATGAGCAGTTCTTC,CASRYLAGSYNEQFF
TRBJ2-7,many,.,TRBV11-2,TGTGCCAGCAGCTTTGACTCCAGGGTAGACGAGCAGTACTTC,CASSFDSRVDEQYF
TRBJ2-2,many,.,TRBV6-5,TGTGCCAGCAGTTTTGGGGGTTCAGGGGAGCTGTTTTTT,CASSFGGSGELFF
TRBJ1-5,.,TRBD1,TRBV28,TGTGCCAGCAGTTCTTCCGGGACAGGGCATGGCAATCAGCCCCAGCATTTT,CASSSSGTGHGNQPQHF
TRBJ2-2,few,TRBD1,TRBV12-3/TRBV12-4,TGTGCCAGCAGTTCCGGACAGGGGGCGTTCGGGGAGCTGTTTTTT,CASSSGQGAFGELFF
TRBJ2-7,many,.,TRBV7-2,TGTGCCAGCAGCTTAGATGCGGGGTACGAGCAGTACTTC,CASSLDAGYEQYF
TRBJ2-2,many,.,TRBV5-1,TGCGCCAGCAGTAATCCGCCCGGGGAGCTGTTTTTT,CASSNPPGELFF
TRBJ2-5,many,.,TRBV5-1,TGCGCCAGCAGCTCCGGACTGAAACCAGGGGTGGAGACCCAGTACTTC,CASSSGLKPGVETQYF
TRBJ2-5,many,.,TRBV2,TGTGCCAGTCAATCAGGGATCGAGACCCAGTACTTC,CASQSGIETQYF
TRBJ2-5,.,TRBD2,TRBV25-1,TGTGCCAGCAGTGACCCCGGGACTAGCGGCAGCACAGGTGGGGAGACCCAGTACTTC,CASSDPGTSGSTGGETQYF
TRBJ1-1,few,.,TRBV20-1,TGCAGTGCTAGAGTACCGGGGGTGAACACTGAAGCTTTCTTT,CSARVPGVNTEAFF
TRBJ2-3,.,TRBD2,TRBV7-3,TGTGCCAGCAGCCTACATAGCGGGAGCGGTACAGATACGCAGTATTTT,CASSLHSGSGTDTQYF
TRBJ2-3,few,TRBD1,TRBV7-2,TGTGCCAGCAGCCAGGACAGGGGCACAGATACGCAGTATTTT,CASSQDRGTDTQYF